This T cell receptor beta chain was sequenced for a study of CD8 T cells in ankylosing spondylitis. TCRdb itself ran the 5' RACE reads through MiXCR, one entry per CDR3 protein. The sample comprises about 840,000 distinct CDR3 sequences, 10% to 15% of which are singletons, and approximately 0.5% rests with the top ten. Overall study results and limits: For ankylosing spondylitis blood, a TCR beta motif of seven to nine highly homologous variants appeared characteristic.

This clonotype showed up just once. The antigen is unknown. The sequence derives from a male donor with ankylosing spondylitis. Sequenced material: blood, either unsorted or a sorted T cell fraction (not recorded which).

CDR3 sequence (DNA): TGCGCCAGCAGCTACCAGGGTACGGATGAGCAGTTCTTC. Translation gives CASSYQGTDEQFF. J is TRBJ2-1 and V is TRBV5-1; TRBD1 is a possible D gene (5 bases). Looked up from germline, CDR1 is SGHRS and CDR2 is YFSETQ. The ends were cut back, 3 bases at V and 8 bases at J, with 12 bases in the middle. CDR3 length equals 13 residues. The variable domain in full, with the rest retrieved from reference TRBV5-1 and TRBJ2-1, is KAGVTQTPRYLIKTRGQQVTLSCSPISGHRSVSWYQQTPGQGLQFLFEYFSETQRNKGNFPGRFSGRQFSNSRSEMNVSTLELGDSALYLCASSYQGTDEQFFGPGTRLTVL.